The present T cell receptor beta chain was sequenced within a study of T cell responses to AZD1222 COVID-19 vaccine. J gave up 6 bases and V 6 bases, and 10 bases lay outside the gene matches. CDR1 is SGHDT and CDR2 is YYEEEE in the germline V gene. The CDR3 sequence is 15 residues long. TCRdb keeps only in-frame clones here, not all; method: immunoSEQ multiplex PCR. The sample includes about 100,000 clones, 80% to 90% of them seen just once. The sequence derives from an adult in good health. This chain connects TRBV5-6 to TRBJ2-7; 12 positions match TRBD2. Sample: peripheral blood, taken on day 0 of AZD1222 vaccination. CDR3 nucleotides: TGTGCCAGCACCATTCGACTAGCGGGAGTGGGCGAGCAGTACTTC. It yields the protein CASTIRLAGVGEQYF. Drawing the rest from reference TRBV5-6 and TRBJ2-7, the complete variable domain is DAGVTQSPTHLIKTRGQQVTLRCSPKSGHDTVSWYQQALGQGPQFIFQYYEEEERQRGNFPDRFSGHQFPNYSSELNVNALLLGDSALYLCASTIRLAGVGEQYFGPGTRLTVT.